These T cell receptor beta chains were read from a single sample in a study of blood T cell repertoires in COVID-19. The data were produced by immunoSEQ multiplex PCR, yet TCRdb's version contains in-frame clones alone and is incomplete. The table lists under 85,000 clones, 84% of them singletons. Sequenced: peripheral blood. The receptors were gathered from a man aged 45-60 years with acute or convalescent COVID-19. The CDR3 runs from the conserved cysteine through the conserved F or W. D genes are given only for firm matches. Expanded clones get a size class; other rows say once, few or many, or leave the size out.

abundance	d_gene	j_gene	v_gene	CDR3nt	CDR3aa
-	-	TRBJ1-2	TRBV10-1	TGCGCCAGCAGTGAGTCGATCGCCGCCAGGGCTAACTATGGCTACACCTTC	CASSESIAARANYGYTF
-	-	TRBJ2-7	TRBV10-3	TGTGCCATCAGTGATGTCAGAACCTACGAGCAGTACTTC	CAISDVRTYEQYF
-	TRBD2	TRBJ2-3	TRBV3-1/TRBV3-2	TGTGCCAGCAGCCAAGTCACTAGCGGGAGCACAGATACGCAGTATTTT	CASSQVTSGSTDTQYF
-	-	TRBJ1-5	TRBV10-1	TGCGCCAGCAGGGCTCAGCCCCAGCATTTT	CASRAQPQHF
-	-	TRBJ1-1	TRBV19	TGTGCCAGTAGTATCTCCTTTTCCAGGAAGAACACTGAAGCTTTCTTT	CASSISFSRKNTEAFF
-	TRBD1	TRBJ2-3	TRBV7-8	TGTGCCAGCAGCTTACCAGGACAGGGGGTCAACCACACAGATACGCAGTATTTT	CASSLPGQGVNHTDTQYF
-	-	TRBJ1-6	TRBV30	TGTGCCTGGAGCCTCGGGGGAACCCATTCACCCCTCCACTTT	CAWSLGGTHSPLHF
-	-	TRBJ2-7	TRBV14	TGTGCCAGCAGCCAAGGAAACCTACTCTCCTACGAGCAGTACTTC	CASSQGNLLSYEQYF
once	TRBD1	TRBJ1-4	TRBV7-2	TGTGCCAGCAGCCTCGACAGGGGCGGCGAAAAACTGTTTTTT	CASSLDRGGEKLFF
-	TRBD2	TRBJ2-5	TRBV3-1/TRBV3-2	TGTGCCAGCAGCCTGGGAGGGGTGCTCCAAGAGACCCAGTACTTC	CASSLGGVLQETQYF
-	-	TRBJ2-7	TRBV6-2/TRBV6-3	TGTGCCAGCAGTTACGGGTTCGGCGGTGGCCCCGGCCTCCCTGGTCGCGAGCAGTACTTC	CASSYGFGGGPGLPGREQYF
-	TRBD2	TRBJ2-1	TRBV5-4	TGTGCCAGCAGCTCCCGGCTAGCGGGGGAAAATGAGCAGTTCTTC	CASSSRLAGENEQFF
-	TRBD2	TRBJ2-5	TRBV19	TGTGCCAGTAGTATTGGGACTAGCGGATTTCAAGAGACCCAGTACTTC	CASSIGTSGFQETQYF
-	-	TRBJ2-2	TRBV19	TGTGCCAGTAGTATGGGGGCGCCCGGGGAGCTGTTTTTT	CASSMGAPGELFF
-	-	TRBJ2-1	TRBV5-1	TGCGCCAGCAGCCCAGTGGGCACCAATGAGCAGTTCTTC	CASSPVGTNEQFF
-	-	TRBJ2-2	TRBV5-1	TGCGCCAGCAGCTTGGCCGGGAACACCGGGGAGCTGTTTTTT	CASSLAGNTGELFF
once	TRBD2	TRBJ2-3	TRBV7-8	TGTGCCAGCAGCTTATCTGCCGGGAGGGGCGGCACAGATACGCAGTATTTT	CASSLSAGRGGTDTQYF
-	-	TRBJ1-3	TRBV7-9	TGTGCCAGCAGCTGGGAGGCGGGGGTCGGAAACACCATATATTTT	CASSWEAGVGNTIYF
-	-	TRBJ1-6	TRBV6-2/TRBV6-3	TGTGCCAGCAGTTACAGCCTAACCCAGGGTAATTCACCCCTCCACTTT	CASSYSLTQGNSPLHF
few	TRBD2	TRBJ2-1	TRBV11-3	TGTGCCAGCAGCTTAGTCGGGGGGGGTGAGCAGTTCTTC	CASSLVGGGEQFF
-	-	TRBJ1-1	TRBV6-2/TRBV6-3	TGTGCCAGCAGTTACGGTGACTCTGAAGCTTTCTTT	CASSYGDSEAFF
-	-	TRBJ1-4	TRBV11-2	TGTGCCAGCAGCCTAACTTTCTATGAAAAACTGTTTTTT	CASSLTFYEKLFF
-	TRBD1	TRBJ1-5	TRBV11-2	TGTGCCAGCAGTTCGGGACAGGGTAGCAATCAGCCCCAGCATTTT	CASSSGQGSNQPQHF
-	TRBD1	TRBJ1-5	TRBV30	TGTGCCTGGAGTGGGACAGGGTGGAATCAGCCCCAGCATTTT	CAWSGTGWNQPQHF
-	-	TRBJ2-2	TRBV2	TGTGCCAGCAAGGCAGGGGAGAACACCGGGGAGCTGTTTTTT	CASKAGENTGELFF
-	TRBD1	TRBJ2-1	TRBV5-8	TGTGCCAGCAGCTTCCGGGACAGACACAATGAGCAGTTCTTC	CASSFRDRHNEQFF
-	-	TRBJ2-1	TRBV11-3	TGTGCCAGCAGCGAGGCTCGAGGTGAGCAGTTCTTC	CASSEARGEQFF
-	-	TRBJ1-1	TRBV9	TGTGCCAGCAGCCCCCAACAGGGAAATACTGAAGCTTTCTTT	CASSPQQGNTEAFF
once	-	TRBJ2-5	TRBV9	TGTGCCAGCAGCCCCTCTAGCGTCCAAAAAGAGACCCAGTACTTC	CASSPSSVQKETQYF
-	-	TRBJ2-3	TRBV10-3	TGTGCCATCAGTGGCGCGGCGAGCGGCACAGATACGCAGTATTTT	CAISGAASGTDTQYF